The table lists the clone carrying this T cell receptor (beta chain) with many counts. Antigen specificity is unknown. MiXCR, run by TCRdb on the multiplex PCR reads, gives a single entry per CDR3 protein. The data contain around 230,000 distinct CDR3 sequences, about a third of them singletons. These data belong to a study of breast tumors, draining lymph nodes, adjacent tissues. Study findings and constraints: The data were judged consistent with most tumor T cells coming from lymph node and expanding in tumor. Tumor repertoires ranked between lymph nodes and nontumor tissue in diversity, with V and J gene preferences. Data only fit, rather than demonstrated, lymph node origin of most tumor T cells. Compared with basal-like, luminal-like tumors shared significantly more repertoire with nontumor tissue.

Germline CDR1 reads SGHDT; CDR2 reads YYEEEE. The CDR3 has 16 amino acids. Trimming took 0 bases from V and 0 from J, leaving 7 bases between them. Axillary draining lymph nodes of breast cancer patients supplied the node samples. This receptor was obtained from a female donor with breast cancer. Some clones in this sample may be carry-over from other donors' samples. Sequenced material: axillary lymph node tissue. V and J are TRBV5-6 and TRBJ2-6, with a possible D match to TRBD2 (6 bases). CDR3 sequence reads: CASSLVGSSGANVLTF. CDR3 DNA: TGTGCCAGCAGCTTGGTCGGGAGCTCTGGGGCCAACGTCCTGACTTTC.